The clone carrying this T cell receptor beta chain was seen once. Its antigen is unknown. An end of the junction differs from the germline gene, which may be a read error. Germline values: CDR1 DFQATT, CDR2 SNEGSKA (reference sequence). The CDR3 spans 14 residues. This record comes from a study of tumor-infiltrating lymphocytes in glioblastoma multiforme. General observations from the study: Just one glioblastoma patient contributed to the TCR-mutation comparison.

TCR beta libraries were built from RNA through three nested multiplex PCR rounds using modified ARM-PCR. TCRB cDNA was made from approximately 0.5 ug total RNA. TCRdb reanalysed the multiplex PCR reads using MiXCR and keeps one entry per CDR3 protein. There are nearly 8,500 distinct CDR3 sequences in the sample; nearly 75% occur only once, and around 50% lies in the top ten. The sequencing input was brain tumor tissue. The gene calls are TRBV20-1 and TRBJ2-3, with TRBD2 identical over 8 bases. The TCR was taken from a male donor with glioblastoma. CDR3 region: CSARVVNGGDTKYF. The CDR3 DNA follows: TGCAGCGCTAGAGTTGTTAACGGGGGGGATACGAAGTATTTT.